The entry that follows covers one T cell receptor beta chain sequence. Its antigen is unidentified. The CDR3 length is 14 residues. Trimming shortened V by 7 bases and J by 1 base, and 11 bases separated the two germline ends. The germline CDR1 and CDR2 sequences are MNHEY and SVGEGT. This record comes from a study of tumor-infiltrating lymphocytes in primary liver carcinoma. The study's findings and limits: Present in all five tumor regions were only about 7-25% of the top clones.

TCR beta cDNA was reverse-transcribed from about 500 ng of total RNA. The reaction used a constant-region primer and ProtoScript II reverse transcriptase. What produced the TCR beta libraries was three nested multiplex PCR rounds using slightly modified ARM-PCR. The opening two PCR rounds, around 11 cycles each, paired TRBV1-TRBV30 forward primers with a C-beta reverse primer. One entry per CDR3 protein, called by TCRdb with MiXCR from the multiplex PCR reads. The table records under 200,000 distinct CDR3 sequences, approximately 86% of them present only once. Bulk tissue was left unsorted, and RNA and DNA were co-extracted from roughly 20-30 mg of it. Patients carried chronic HBV infection without prior treatment. Samples were taken from five separate regions (per tumor).

The sample taken for sequencing was tumor tissue from primary liver carcinoma. The sequence was collected from a man aged 35 to 55 with primary liver carcinoma and hepatitis B virus infection. The rearrangement joins TRBV6-2 or TRBV6-3 to TRBJ2-1, with D possibly matching TRBD2 (6 bases). In DNA form, the CDR3 reads TGTGCCAGCACGCTCGGAGGGTCCTACAATGAGCAGTTCTTC. Translated: CASTLGGSYNEQFF.